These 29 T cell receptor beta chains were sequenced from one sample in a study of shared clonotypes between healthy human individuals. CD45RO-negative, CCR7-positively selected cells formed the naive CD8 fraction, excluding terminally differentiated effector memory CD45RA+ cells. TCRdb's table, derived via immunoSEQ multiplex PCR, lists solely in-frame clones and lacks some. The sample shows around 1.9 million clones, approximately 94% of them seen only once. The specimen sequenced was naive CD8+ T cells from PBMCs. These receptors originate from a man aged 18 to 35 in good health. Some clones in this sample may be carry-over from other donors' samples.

CDR3 in DNA: TGTGCCAGCAGCCAAGATAGTGGGGCCCCCTACGAGCAGTACTTC. It encodes CASSQDSGAPYEQYF. This chain connects TRBV4-2 to TRBJ2-7; the D gene is possibly TRBD1 (5 bases). CDR1 is LGHNA, CDR2 YNFKEQ, per germline. V was clipped by 0 bases and J by 2 bases, with 11 bases between them. The CDR3 spans 15 residues.

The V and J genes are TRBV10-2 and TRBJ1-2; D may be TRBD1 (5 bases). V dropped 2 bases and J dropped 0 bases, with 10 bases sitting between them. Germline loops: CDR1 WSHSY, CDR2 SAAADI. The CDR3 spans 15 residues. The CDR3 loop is CASSEVREANYGYTF. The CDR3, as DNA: TGCGCCAGCAGTGAGGTCAGGGAAGCTAACTATGGCTACACCTTC.

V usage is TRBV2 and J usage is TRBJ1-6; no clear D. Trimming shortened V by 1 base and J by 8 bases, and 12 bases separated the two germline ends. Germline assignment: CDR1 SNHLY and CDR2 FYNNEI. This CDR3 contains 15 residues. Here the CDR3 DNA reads TGTGCCAGCAGTGAAGGAAGCTATCAGGATTCACCCCTCCACTTT. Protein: CASSEGSYQDSPLHF.

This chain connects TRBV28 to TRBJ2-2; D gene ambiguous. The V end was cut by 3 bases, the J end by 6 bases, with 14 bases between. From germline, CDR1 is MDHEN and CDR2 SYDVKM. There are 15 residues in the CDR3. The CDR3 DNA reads TGTGCCAGCAGTTTTGGGGTTCAGTGGGCCGGGGAGCTGTTTTTT. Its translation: CASSFGVQWAGELFF. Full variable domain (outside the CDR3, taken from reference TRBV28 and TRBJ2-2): DVKVTQSSRYLVKRTGEKVFLECVQDMDHENMFWYRQDPGLGLRLIYFSYDVKMKEKGDIPEGYSVSREKKERFSLILESASTNQTSMYLCASSFGVQWAGELFFGEGSRLTVL.

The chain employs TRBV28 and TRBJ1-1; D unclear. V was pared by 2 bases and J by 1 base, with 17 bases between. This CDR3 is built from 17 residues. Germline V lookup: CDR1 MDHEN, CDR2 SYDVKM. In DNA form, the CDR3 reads TGTGCCAGCAGTTTAATATGGGGAGGGCCAGGGAACACTGAAGCTTTCTTT. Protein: CASSLIWGGPGNTEAFF.

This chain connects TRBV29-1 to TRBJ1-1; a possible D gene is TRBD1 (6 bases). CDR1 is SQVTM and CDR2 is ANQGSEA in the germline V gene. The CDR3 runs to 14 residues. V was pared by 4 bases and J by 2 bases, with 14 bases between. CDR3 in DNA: TGCAGCGTTGCCCCCCCGGGGGCCAACACTGAAGCTTTCTTT. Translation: CSVAPPGANTEAFF. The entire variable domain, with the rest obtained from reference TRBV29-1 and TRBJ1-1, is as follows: SAVISQKPSRDICQRGTSLTIQCQVDSQVTMMFWYRQQPGQSLTLIATANQGSEATYESGFVIDKFPISRPNLTFSTLTVSNMSPEDSSIYLCSVAPPGANTEAFFGQGTRLTVV.

This CDR3 reads CAGNGAGGSYEQYF. For the CDR3, the DNA is TGTGCCGGAAATGGCGCGGGAGGCTCCTACGAGCAGTACTTC. The chain is built from TRBV6-1 and TRBJ2-7; 8 nucleotides align to TRBD2. This CDR3 has 14 amino acids. V lost 11 bases to trimming and J lost 0 bases; unmatched junction nucleotides: 9. Germline lookup yields CDR1 MNHNS and CDR2 SASEGT.

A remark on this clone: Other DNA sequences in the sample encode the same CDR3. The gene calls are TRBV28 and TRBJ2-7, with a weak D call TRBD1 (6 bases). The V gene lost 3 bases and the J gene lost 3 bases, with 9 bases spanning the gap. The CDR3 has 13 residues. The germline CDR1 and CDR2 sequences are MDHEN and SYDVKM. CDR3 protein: CASSFGGDYEQYF. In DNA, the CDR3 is TGTGCCAGCAGTTTTGGGGGCGACTACGAGCAGTACTTC.

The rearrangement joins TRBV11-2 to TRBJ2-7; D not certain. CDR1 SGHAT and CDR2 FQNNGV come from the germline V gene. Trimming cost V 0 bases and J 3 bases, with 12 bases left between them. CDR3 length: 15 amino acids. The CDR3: CASSLDQLRGYEQYF. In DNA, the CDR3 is TGTGCCAGCAGCTTAGACCAGCTGAGAGGCTACGAGCAGTACTTC. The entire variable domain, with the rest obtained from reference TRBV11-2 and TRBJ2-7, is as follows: EAGVAQSPRYKIIEKRQSVAFWCNPISGHATLYWYQQILGQGPKLLIQFQNNGVVDDSQLPKDRFSAERLKGVDSTLKIQPAKLEDSAVYLCASSLDQLRGYEQYFGPGTRLTVT.

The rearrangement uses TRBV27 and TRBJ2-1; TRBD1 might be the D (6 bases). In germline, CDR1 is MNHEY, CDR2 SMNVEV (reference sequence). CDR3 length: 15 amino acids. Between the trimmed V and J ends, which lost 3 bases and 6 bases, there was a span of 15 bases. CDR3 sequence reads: CASSFWTEVGNEQFF. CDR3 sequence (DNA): TGTGCCAGCAGTTTTTGGACAGAGGTTGGCAATGAGCAGTTCTTC.

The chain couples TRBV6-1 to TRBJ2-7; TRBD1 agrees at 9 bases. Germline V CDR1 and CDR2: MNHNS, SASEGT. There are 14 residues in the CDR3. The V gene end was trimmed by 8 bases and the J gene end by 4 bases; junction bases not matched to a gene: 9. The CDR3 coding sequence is TGTGCCAGCCAGGAAGGACAGGGGTGGTACGAGCAGTACTTC. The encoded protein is CASQEGQGWYEQYF.

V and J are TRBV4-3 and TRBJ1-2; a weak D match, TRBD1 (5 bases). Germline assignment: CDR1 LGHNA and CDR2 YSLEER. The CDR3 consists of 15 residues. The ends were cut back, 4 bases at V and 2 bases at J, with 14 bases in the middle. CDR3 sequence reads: CASSPLEGPNYGYTF. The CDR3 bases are TGCGCCAGCAGCCCACTTGAGGGACCCAACTATGGCTACACCTTC.

The CDR3 reads CASSVASGSGEQFF. CDR3 nucleotides: TGTGCCAGCAGCGTAGCATCGGGGTCAGGTGAGCAGTTCTTC. The chain links TRBV9 to TRBJ2-1; weak D call: TRBD2 (5 bases). This CDR3 spans 14 amino acids. The germline CDR1 and CDR2 sequences are SGDLS and YYNGEE. V was trimmed by 0 bases and J by 9 bases, leaving 13 bases between them.

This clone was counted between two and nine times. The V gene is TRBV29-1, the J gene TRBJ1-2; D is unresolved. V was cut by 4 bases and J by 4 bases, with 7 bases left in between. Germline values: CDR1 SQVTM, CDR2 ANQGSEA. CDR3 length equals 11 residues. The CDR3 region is CSVVRSYGYTF. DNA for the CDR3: TGCAGCGTTGTTCGAAGCTATGGCTACACCTTC.

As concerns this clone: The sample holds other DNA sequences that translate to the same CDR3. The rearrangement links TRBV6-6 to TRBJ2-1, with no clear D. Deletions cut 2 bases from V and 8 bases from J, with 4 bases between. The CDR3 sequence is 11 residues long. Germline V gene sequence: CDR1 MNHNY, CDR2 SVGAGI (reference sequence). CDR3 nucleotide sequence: TGTGCCAGCAGTTACGTCGATGAGCAGTTCTTC. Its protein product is CASSYVDEQFF.

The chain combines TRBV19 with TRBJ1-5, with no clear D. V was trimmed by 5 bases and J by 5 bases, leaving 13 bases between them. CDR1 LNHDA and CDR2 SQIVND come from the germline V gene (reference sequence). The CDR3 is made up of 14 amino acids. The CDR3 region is CASSYLAYHQPQHF. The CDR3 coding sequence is TGTGCCAGTAGTTACTTAGCCTACCATCAGCCCCAGCATTTT.

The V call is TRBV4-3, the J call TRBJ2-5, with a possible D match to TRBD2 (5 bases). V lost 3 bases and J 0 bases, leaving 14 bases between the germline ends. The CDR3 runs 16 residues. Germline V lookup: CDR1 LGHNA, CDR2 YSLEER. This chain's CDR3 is CASSHSGNTNQETQYF. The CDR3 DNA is TGCGCCAGCAGCCATTCCGGGAACACCAACCAAGAGACCCAGTACTTC.

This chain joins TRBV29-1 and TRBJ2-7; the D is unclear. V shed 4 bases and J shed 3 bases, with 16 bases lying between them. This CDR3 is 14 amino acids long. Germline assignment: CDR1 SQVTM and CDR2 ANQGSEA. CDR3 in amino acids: CSVAPADDRYEQYF. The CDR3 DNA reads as TGCAGCGTTGCCCCGGCAGACGACCGCTACGAGCAGTACTTC.

The CDR3, as DNA: TGTGCCAGCAGTGAATACTGGACTAGTCCATACGAGCAGTACTTC. It yields the protein CASSEYWTSPYEQYF. V usage is TRBV25-1 and J usage is TRBJ2-7; TRBD2 matches at 7 bases. Germline V gene lookup returns CDR1 MGHDK and CDR2 SYGVNS. After removal of 0 bases from V and 4 bases from J, the junction contained 6 bases not matched to a gene. The CDR3 is 15 amino acids.

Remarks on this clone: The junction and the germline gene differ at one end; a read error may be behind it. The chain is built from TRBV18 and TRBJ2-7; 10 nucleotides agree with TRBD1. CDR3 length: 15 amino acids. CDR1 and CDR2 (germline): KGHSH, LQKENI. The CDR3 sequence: CAGSPPGQGPYEQYF. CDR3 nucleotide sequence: TGTGCCGGCTCACCACCGGGACAGGGGCCCTACGAGCAGTACTTC.

DNA for the CDR3: TGCGCCAGCAGCTTGGATAGGGCTAGGAACACTGAAGCTTTCTTT. Protein: CASSLDRARNTEAFF. The chain links TRBV5-1 to TRBJ1-1; no reliable D call. This CDR3 is built from 15 residues. Trimming stripped 0 bases from V and 1 base from J, with 10 bases between. CDR1 is SGHRS and CDR2 is YFSETQ in the germline V gene.

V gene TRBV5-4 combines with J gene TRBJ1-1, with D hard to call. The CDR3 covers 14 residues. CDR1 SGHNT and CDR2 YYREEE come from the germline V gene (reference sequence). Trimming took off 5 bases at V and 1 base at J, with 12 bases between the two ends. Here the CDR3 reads CASSTWAGNTEAFF. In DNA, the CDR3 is TGTGCCAGCAGTACGTGGGCGGGGAACACTGAAGCTTTCTTT.

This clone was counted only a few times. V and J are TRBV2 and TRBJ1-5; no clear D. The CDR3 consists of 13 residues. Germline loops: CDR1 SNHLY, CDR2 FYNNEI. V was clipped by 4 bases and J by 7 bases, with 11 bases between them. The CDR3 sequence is CASSAGRRQPQHF. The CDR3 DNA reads TGTGCCAGCAGTGCTGGAAGGAGGCAGCCCCAGCATTTT.

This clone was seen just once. The CDR3 DNA is TGTGCCACCAGCAGAGATCGGGGGTCCAATACGCAGTATTTT. This gives the protein CATSRDRGSNTQYF. The chain couples TRBV15 to TRBJ2-3, with D possibly being TRBD2 (6 bases). The V gene's germline CDR1 is LNHNV and CDR2 YYDKDF (reference sequence). The length of the CDR3 is 14 residues. The germline V and J ends were trimmed by 0 bases and 7 bases, with 11 bases remaining between them.

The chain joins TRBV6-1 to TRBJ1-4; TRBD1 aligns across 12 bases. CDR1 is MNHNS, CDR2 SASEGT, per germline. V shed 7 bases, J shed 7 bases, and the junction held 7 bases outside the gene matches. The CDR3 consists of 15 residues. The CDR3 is CASIMGTGGFEKLFF. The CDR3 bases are TGTGCCAGCATAATGGGGACAGGGGGCTTTGAAAAACTGTTTTTT.

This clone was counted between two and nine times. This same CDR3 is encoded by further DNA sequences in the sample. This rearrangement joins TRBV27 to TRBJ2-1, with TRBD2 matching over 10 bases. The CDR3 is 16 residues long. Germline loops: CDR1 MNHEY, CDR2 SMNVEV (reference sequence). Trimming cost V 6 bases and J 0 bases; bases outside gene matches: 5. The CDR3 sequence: CASRASGSLSYNEQFF. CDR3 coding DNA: TGTGCCAGCAGGGCTAGCGGGAGCCTCTCCTACAATGAGCAGTTCTTC.

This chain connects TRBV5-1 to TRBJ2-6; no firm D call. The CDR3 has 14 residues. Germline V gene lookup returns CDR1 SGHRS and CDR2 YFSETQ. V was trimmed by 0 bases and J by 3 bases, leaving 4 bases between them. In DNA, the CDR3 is TGCGCCAGCAGCTTGGGGGTTGGGGCCAACGTCCTGACTTTC. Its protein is CASSLGVGANVLTF. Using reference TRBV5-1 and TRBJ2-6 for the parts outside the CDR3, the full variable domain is KAGVTQTPRYLIKTRGQQVTLSCSPISGHRSVSWYQQTPGQGLQFLFEYFSETQRNKGNFPGRFSGRQFSNSRSEMNVSTLELGDSALYLCASSLGVGANVLTFGAGSRLTVL.

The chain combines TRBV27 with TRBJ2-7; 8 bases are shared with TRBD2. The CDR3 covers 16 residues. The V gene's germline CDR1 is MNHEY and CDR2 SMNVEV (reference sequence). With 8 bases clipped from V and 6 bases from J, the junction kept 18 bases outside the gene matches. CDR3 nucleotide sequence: TGTGCCAGCGGAGATACTCTAGCGGGCCCCCCTGGCGAGCAGTACTTC. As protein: CASGDTLAGPPGEQYF.

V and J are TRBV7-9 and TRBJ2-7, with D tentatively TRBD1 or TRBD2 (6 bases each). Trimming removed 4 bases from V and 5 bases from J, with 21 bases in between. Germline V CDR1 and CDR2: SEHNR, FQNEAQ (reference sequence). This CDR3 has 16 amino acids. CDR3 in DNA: TGTGCCAGCAGCTCGGGGGCAGGGAAGGTTGTGCACGAGCAGTACTTC. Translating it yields CASSSGAGKVVHEQYF.